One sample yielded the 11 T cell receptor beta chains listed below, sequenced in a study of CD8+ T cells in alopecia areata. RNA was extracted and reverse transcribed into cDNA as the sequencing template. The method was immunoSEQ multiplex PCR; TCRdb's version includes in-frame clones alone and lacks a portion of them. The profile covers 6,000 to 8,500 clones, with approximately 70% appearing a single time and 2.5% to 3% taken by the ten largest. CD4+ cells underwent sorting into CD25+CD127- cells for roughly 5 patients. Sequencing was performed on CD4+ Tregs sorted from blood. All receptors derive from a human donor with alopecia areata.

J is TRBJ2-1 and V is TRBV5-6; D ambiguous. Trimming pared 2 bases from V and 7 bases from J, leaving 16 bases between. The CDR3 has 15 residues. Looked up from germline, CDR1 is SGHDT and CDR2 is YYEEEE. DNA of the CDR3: TGTGCCAGCAGCTTCGGGCGGTTGTTCTCTAATGAGCAGTTCTTC. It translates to CASSFGRLFSNEQFF.

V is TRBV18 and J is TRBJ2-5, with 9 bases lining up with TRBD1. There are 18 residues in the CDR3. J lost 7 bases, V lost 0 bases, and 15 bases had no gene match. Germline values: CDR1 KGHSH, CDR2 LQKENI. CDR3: CASSPPSQGALRVGTQYF. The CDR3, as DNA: TGTGCCAGCTCACCACCGTCACAGGGGGCGTTACGGGTAGGGACCCAGTACTTC.

Here the CDR3 DNA reads TGTGCCAGCAGCTTATATTGGGACACCGGGGAGCTGTTTTTT. Its protein product is CASSLYWDTGELFF. The chain couples TRBV11-2 to TRBJ2-2, with D hard to call. Germline CDR1 is SGHAT and CDR2 is FQNNGV. CDR3 length equals 14 residues. V was cut by 2 bases and J by 3 bases, with 7 bases left in between.

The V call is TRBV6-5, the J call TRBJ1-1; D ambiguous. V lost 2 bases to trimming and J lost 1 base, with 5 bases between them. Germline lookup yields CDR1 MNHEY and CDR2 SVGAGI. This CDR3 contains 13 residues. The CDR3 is CASSYAGNTEAFF. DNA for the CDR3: TGTGCCAGCAGTTACGCAGGGAACACTGAAGCTTTCTTT.

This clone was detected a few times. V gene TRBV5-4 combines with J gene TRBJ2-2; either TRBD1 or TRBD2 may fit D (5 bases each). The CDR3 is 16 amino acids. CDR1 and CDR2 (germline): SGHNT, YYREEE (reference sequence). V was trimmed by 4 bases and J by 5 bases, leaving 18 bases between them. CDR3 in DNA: TGTGCCAGCAGCATTCCGGGACCCACGGGGACCGGGGAGCTGTTTTTT. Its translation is CASSIPGPTGTGELFF.

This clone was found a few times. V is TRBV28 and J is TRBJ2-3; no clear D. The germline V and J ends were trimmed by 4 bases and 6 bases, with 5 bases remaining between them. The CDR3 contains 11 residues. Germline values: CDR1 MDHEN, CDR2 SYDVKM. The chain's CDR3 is CASSYRDTQYF. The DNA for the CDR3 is TGTGCCAGCAGTTATAGGGATACGCAGTATTTT.

The CDR3 here is CASSLRAGGGPLGNEQFF. DNA for the CDR3: TGTGCCAGCAGCTTACGCGCCGGCGGGGGCCCCCTTGGGAATGAGCAGTTCTTC. This rearrangement joins TRBV7-2 to TRBJ2-1, with a possible D match to TRBD2 (7 bases). V gave up 2 bases and J gave up 7 bases, with 24 bases separating them. Germline V CDR1 and CDR2: SGHTA, FQGNSA. The CDR3 contains 18 residues. Together with reference TRBV7-2 and TRBJ2-1, the CDR3 gives the full variable domain: GAGVSQSPSNKVTEKGKDVELRCDPISGHTALYWYRQSLGQGLEFLIYFQGNSAPDKSGLPSDRFSAERTGGSVSTLTIQRTQQEDSAVYLCASSLRAGGGPLGNEQFFGPGTRLTVL.

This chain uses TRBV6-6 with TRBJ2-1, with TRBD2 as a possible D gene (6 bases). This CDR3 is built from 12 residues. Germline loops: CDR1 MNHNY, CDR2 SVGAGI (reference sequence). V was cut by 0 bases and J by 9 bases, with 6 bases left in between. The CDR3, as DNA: TGTGCCAGCAGTTACTCGGGGGGTGAGCAGTTCTTC. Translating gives CASSYSGGEQFF.

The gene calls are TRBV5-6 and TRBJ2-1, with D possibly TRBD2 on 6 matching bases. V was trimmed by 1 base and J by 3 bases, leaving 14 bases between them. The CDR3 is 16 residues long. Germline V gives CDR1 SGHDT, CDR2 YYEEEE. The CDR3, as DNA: TGTGCCAGCAGCTTGTCCGTCGGGAGTTTCTACAATGAGCAGTTCTTC. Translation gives CASSLSVGSFYNEQFF.

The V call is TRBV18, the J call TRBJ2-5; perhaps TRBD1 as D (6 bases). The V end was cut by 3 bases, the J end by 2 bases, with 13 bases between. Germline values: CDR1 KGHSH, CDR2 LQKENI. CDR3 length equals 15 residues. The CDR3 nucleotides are TGTGCCAGCTCACCCGTCGTAACAGGGCAAGAGACCCAGTACTTC. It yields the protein CASSPVVTGQETQYF.

The CDR3 DNA follows: TGCGCCAGCAGCCCCCGACAGGGTGACTATGGCTACACCTTC. Its translation is CASSPRQGDYGYTF. V and J are TRBV4-3 and TRBJ1-2; the match to TRBD1 covers 7 bases. The germline CDR1 and CDR2 sequences are LGHNA and YSLEER. V was clipped by 4 bases and J by 3 bases; unmatched bases: 5. There are 14 residues in the CDR3.